These 10 T cell receptor beta chains came from one sample sequenced in a study of shared clonotypes between healthy human individuals. The data were produced by immunoSEQ multiplex PCR, yet TCRdb's version contains in-frame clones alone and is incomplete. The sample lists around 1.9 million clones, 90% to 95% seen once, with around 1.7% in the top ten. CD45RO-negative, CCR7-selected cells formed the naive CD8 fraction, which excluded terminally differentiated effector memory CD45RA+ cells. Sequencing input: naive CD8+ T cells from PBMCs. Receptors were obtained from a man aged 18 to 29 in good health. Some clones in this sample may be carry-over from other donors' samples.

J is TRBJ1-5 and V is TRBV10-3; 7 bases agree with TRBD1. J was trimmed by 0 bases and V by 6 bases; bases with no gene match: 8. This CDR3 has 16 amino acids. Germline V CDR1 and CDR2: ENHRY, SYGVKD. The CDR3 DNA reads TGTGCCATCAGCGATATAGGACAGGCTAGCAATCAGCCCCAGCATTTT. This sequence encodes CAISDIGQASNQPQHF.

The V call is TRBV20-1, the J call TRBJ2-1; no definite D call. The CDR3 has 10 residues. Trimming shortened V by 6 bases and J by 7 bases, and 7 bases separated the two germline ends. In germline, CDR1 is DFQATT, CDR2 SNEGSKA (reference sequence). CDR3 sequence (DNA): TGCAGTGCACCTAGAAATGAGCAGTTCTTC. Protein product: CSAPRNEQFF.

A note on this clone: This same CDR3 is encoded by further DNA sequences in the sample. J is TRBJ2-7 and V is TRBV19; TRBD1 might be the D (5 bases). The CDR3 loop spans 13 amino acids. V shed 1 base and J shed 2 bases, with 6 bases lying between them. Germline assignment: CDR1 LNHDA and CDR2 SQIVND (reference sequence). In DNA form, the CDR3 reads TGTGCCAGTAGTATAGGGACACCCTACGAGCAGTACTTC. Protein product: CASSIGTPYEQYF.

The genes are TRBV7-9 and TRBJ2-7, with 12 positions matching TRBD1. Trimming at V came to 6 bases and at J to 5 bases, leaving 5 bases not matched to a gene. The CDR3 loop spans 14 amino acids. Germline CDR1 and CDR2: SEHNR and FQNEAQ (reference sequence). The CDR3 here is CASRPGQGAHEQYF. In nucleotides, the CDR3 is TGTGCCAGCAGACCGGGACAGGGGGCACACGAGCAGTACTTC.

To note about this clone: The sample contains more than one DNA sequence encoding this CDR3. The chain links TRBV4-3 to TRBJ2-7, with TRBD2 matching 11 bases. The J segment lost 3 bases and the V segment lost 4 bases, leaving 2 bases of the junction unmatched. This CDR3 comprises 14 residues. Germline V lookup: CDR1 LGHNA, CDR2 YSLEER. The CDR3 region has the DNA TGCGCCAGCAGCCCGGGACTAGCGGTCTACGAGCAGTACTTC. It is translated as CASSPGLAVYEQYF.

V and J are TRBV7-6 and TRBJ2-5, with D tentatively TRBD1 or TRBD2 (5 bases each). V lost 6 bases and J 5 bases, leaving 13 bases between the germline ends. The germline gives CDR1 SGHVS, CDR2 FNYEAQ. This CDR3 region has 13 residues. CDR3 sequence (DNA): TGTGCCAGCAGACGGGACCTACGGGAGACCCAGTACTTC. This codes for CASRRDLRETQYF.

The V and J genes are TRBV7-8 and TRBJ2-7, with a weak D call TRBD2 (7 bases). The CDR3 contains 18 residues. Per germline, CDR1 SGHVS and CDR2 FQNEAQ. V was shortened by 8 bases and J by 2 bases, with 28 bases between the two germline ends. Here the CDR3 DNA reads TGTGCCAGCGAGGGCGGGGGCAGCGAGGGCGGGAGCCCCTACGAGCAGTACTTC. The encoded protein is CASEGGGSEGGSPYEQYF. Using reference TRBV7-8 and TRBJ2-7 for the parts outside the CDR3, the full variable domain is GAGVSQSPRYKVAKRGQDVALRCDPISGHVSLFWYQQALGQGPEFLTYFQNEAQLDKSGLPSDRFFAERPEGSVSTLKIQRTQQEDSAVYLCASEGGGSEGGSPYEQYFGPGTRLTVT.

This chain links TRBV11-3 with TRBJ1-1; TRBD1 matches at 7 bases. V shed 5 bases, J shed 1 base, and the junction held 4 bases outside the gene matches. From germline, CDR1 is SGHNT and CDR2 YENEEA. The length of the CDR3 is 14 residues. CDR3 amino acids: CASSRDSRNTEAFF. CDR3 bases: TGTGCCAGCAGCCGGGACAGCCGGAACACTGAAGCTTTCTTT.

The chain couples TRBV7-9 to TRBJ2-3; weak D call: TRBD1 (5 bases). This CDR3 region has 16 residues. Germline V gene data show CDR1 as SEHNR and CDR2 as FQNEAQ (reference sequence). Trimming took off 0 bases at V and 2 bases at J, with 12 bases between the two ends. CDR3 in DNA: TGTGCCAGCAGCTTAGCATTTCAGGGCCCCACAGATACGCAGTATTTT. Its translation: CASSLAFQGPTDTQYF.

This clone was counted once. The CDR3 DNA is TGTGCCAGCAGTAGTTGGACAGGAATGAACACCGGGGAGCTGTTTTTT. It yields the protein CASSSWTGMNTGELFF. This chain links TRBV27 with TRBJ2-2, with 7 bases that match TRBD1. V gave up 5 bases and J gave up 1 base; unmatched junction bases: 7. There are 16 residues in the CDR3. Germline loops: CDR1 MNHEY, CDR2 SMNVEV (reference sequence).